This TCR beta chain was captured in a study of T cells in Graves' hyperthyroidism and ophthalmopathy. Amplification targeted TCR beta CDR3 regions from RNA transcripts. The HTBI set primed first-round TCR CDR3 RT-PCR. A single record per CDR3 protein comes from TCRdb applying MiXCR to the multiplex PCR reads. This table holds about 510,000 distinct CDR3 sequences, 40% to 55% found once. Investigators excluded patients with uncontrolled infection, other autoimmune disease, pregnancy or lactation. The germline CDR1 and CDR2 sequences are SQVTM and ANQGSEA. Trimming took 7 bases from V and 8 from J, leaving 14 bases between them. The CDR3 has 11 residues. Study observations and caveats: The model anticipated ophthalmopathy a median approximately 6.6 months pre-onset. Most thyroid clonotypes with frequency above 0.001 were detected in blood. A 13 V-J model separated ophthalmopathy from stable hyperthyroidism.

A note on this clonotype: Antigen unknown.

The TCR comes from an adult woman with Graves' disease, either hyperthyroidism or ophthalmopathy (not recorded which). The sample was peripheral blood or thyroid tissue (not recorded which). The rearrangement links TRBV29-1 to TRBJ1-2, with a weak D call TRBD1 (6 bases). The CDR3 reads CSAVGGLGYTF. DNA of the CDR3: TGCAGCGCCGTCGGGGGGCTGGGCTACACCTTC.